This T cell receptor beta chain was documented in a study of T cell responses to AZD1222 COVID-19 vaccine (dated by TCRdb to the early 2020s). Background on the whole study: TCR sequencing was performed for fewer than 250 trial participants, of whom about 200 were given two doses of AZD1222 and some 26 were given two doses of MenACWY control vaccine. Trial participants were enrolled by age into 18-55, 56-69 and 70-plus year subgroups, with approximately 150, 30 and 60 TCR-sequenced participants respectively. Study-level results and caveats: CD4 TCRs associated with the vaccine covered the entire spike protein, and the dominant responses were in regions 160-218 and 743-854. After two AZD1222 doses, both the breadth and the depth of spike-specific TCRs were significantly higher than at day 0 and than in MenACWY recipients. Most participants were white British and females outnumbered males, and the authors suggested that clonal diversity may have been underestimated. Reportedly, close to half of the unique spike-specific TCRs recognized epitopes lying outside the regions that are mutated in the B.1.351 and B.1.1.7 variants. Because no day 14 peak-response samples were available, repertoires were characterized only after the peak T cell response. Conclusions about previously exposed vaccinees were limited because only six AZD1222 recipients were SARS-CoV-2 seropositive at baseline. The 56-69-year group was small, and its depth increase did not reach significance, likely because of low power.

The CDR3 regions of human TCRbeta chains were subjected to immunosequencing. Regarding the original processing steps: Repertoire TCRs were matched against a reference library of SARS-CoV-2-specific TCRs generated with the MIRA antigen-specificity platform. Breadth was defined as the fraction of unique TCRs that were SARS-CoV-2-associated. Depth was defined as the fraction of total T cells that were SARS-CoV-2-associated. Using the MIRA data, every spike-specific TCR was mapped to the spike region that the TCR reacted to and assigned to either a CD4 or a CD8 class. Log10-transformed breadth and depth values were compared by one-way ANOVA with Sidak's multiple comparisons tests. The table was pulled from immuneACCESS by TCRdb, which kept in-frame rearrangements only. Such tables lose some clones; where checked, under half of the loss comes from unresolved V genes, and the rest has no known cause. The DNA gave D and trimming, while V, J and clone size come from that table. The sample contains approximately 180,000 clones, about 93% of them found a single time. Clones ranked in the top ten supply approximately 0.98% of the sample.

This clone was found once. Its antigen remains unidentified. No base-level quality is on record; no much larger clone is a single base apart. As encoded in the germline V gene, CDR1 is MGHRA while CDR2 is YSYEKL. V gives up 7 bases and J gives up 2 bases, and the segment between their germline ends measures 15 bases. From cysteine to phenylalanine, the CDR3 is 15 amino acids long. Just CDR3 DNA is preserved here, 45 bases in frame from base 1. The sample's time point, from its label and the paper: about 28 days (+/-7) after the second vaccine dose. The intended sense of this specimen's treatment or condition label: meningococcal conjugate vaccine given as trial control. Vaccinee samples were obtained from the UK trials COV001 and COV002, which included a single-blind randomized controlled phase 2/3 trial of AZD1222 (ChAdOx1 nCoV-19) in healthy adults. For TCRbeta chain sequencing, PBMC samples from trial participants were taken at day 0 and at day 28 after the second dose.

The source was peripheral blood, collected 28 days after the second dose of the MenACWY control vaccine. Recombination connected TRBV4-1 to TRBJ2-4, with the D segment identity uncertain. The sequence was obtained from an adult who received the MenACWY meningococcal vaccine as a control. Here is the DNA: TGCGCCAGCAAGGCAGCATCCTTATCCAAAAACATTCAGTACTTC. Translated, it gives CASKAASLSKNIQYF.